This T cell receptor beta chain was identified in a study of T cell responses to AZD1222 COVID-19 vaccine. The wider study: Samples with a second dose at about 4 or about 12 weeks were pooled together. Regarding the study as a whole: Across spike, vaccine-associated CD4 TCRs were found, dominant at 160-218 and 743-854. Close to half of spike-specific TCRs reportedly recognize unmutated variant regions.

Note on this clone: Its antigen is not identified.

Here immunoSEQ multiplex PCR was the method, and the copy in TCRdb shows in-frame clones only, minus some. Of around 110,000 clones in the sample, 88% are singletons; the top ten hold 8% to 10%. This TCR was recovered from an adult in good health. Sample: peripheral blood, taken on day 0 of AZD1222 vaccination.

The CDR3 region is CASSLGQGDYQPQHF. CDR3 nucleotides: TGCGCCAGCAGCTTGGGGCAGGGTGATTATCAGCCCCAGCATTTT. V usage is TRBV5-1 and J usage is TRBJ1-5; perhaps TRBD1 as D (5 bases). CDR3 length equals 15 residues. Between the trimmed V and J ends, which lost 0 bases and 5 bases, there was a span of 12 bases. The germline CDR1 and CDR2 sequences are SGHRS and YFSETQ.